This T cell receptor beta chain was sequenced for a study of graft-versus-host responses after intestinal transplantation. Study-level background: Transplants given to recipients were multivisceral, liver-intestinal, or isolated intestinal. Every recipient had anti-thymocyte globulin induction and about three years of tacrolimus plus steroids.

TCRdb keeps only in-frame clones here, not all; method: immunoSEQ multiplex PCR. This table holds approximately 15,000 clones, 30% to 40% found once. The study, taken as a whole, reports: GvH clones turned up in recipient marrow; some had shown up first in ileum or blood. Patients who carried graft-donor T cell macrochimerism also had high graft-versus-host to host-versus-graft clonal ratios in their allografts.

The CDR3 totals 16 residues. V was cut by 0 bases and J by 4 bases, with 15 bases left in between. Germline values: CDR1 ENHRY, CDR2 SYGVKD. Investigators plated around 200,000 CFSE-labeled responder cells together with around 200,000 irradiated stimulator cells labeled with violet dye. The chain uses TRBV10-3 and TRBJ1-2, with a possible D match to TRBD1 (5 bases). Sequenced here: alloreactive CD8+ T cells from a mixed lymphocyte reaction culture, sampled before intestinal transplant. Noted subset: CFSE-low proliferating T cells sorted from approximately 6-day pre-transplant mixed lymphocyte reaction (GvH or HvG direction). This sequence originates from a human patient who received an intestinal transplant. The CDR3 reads CAISESNGREGYGYTF. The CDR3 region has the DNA TGTGCCATCAGTGAGTCGAACGGCAGGGAAGGCTATGGCTACACCTTC.